This TCR beta chain was profiled in a study of vaccination and CD4 T cells after COVID-19. Study in general: Control wells got either CEFX epitopes, HIV-1 Nef peptides, or no peptide at all.

In the case of this clonotype: Its antigen is undetermined.

Treatment described: approximately nine-day PBMC culture with coronavirus spike peptide pools or control peptides (ViraFEST assay). Fresh replacement IL-2 medium substituted for half the medium on days 3 and 7. Sequenced with the Oncomine TCR Beta short-read assay was DNA taken from cultured CD4+ T cells. TCRdb analysed the PCR reads with MiXCR anew, one entry per CDR3 protein. The data hold 7,200 or so distinct CDR3 sequences, with 60% to 65% observed a single time. The CDR3 spans 11 residues. Germline V gene data show CDR1 as SGDLS and CDR2 as YYNGEE. V gave up 0 bases and J gave up 9 bases, with 6 bases separating them.

This chain connects TRBV9 to TRBJ1-2; no clear D gene. The receptor comes from a human donor who had recovered from COVID-19. The sequenced sample was CD4+ T cells from blood, cultured in vitro. The CDR3 loop is CASSVAGRYTF. The CDR3 bases are TGTGCCAGCAGCGTAGCCGGGCGCTACACCTTC.